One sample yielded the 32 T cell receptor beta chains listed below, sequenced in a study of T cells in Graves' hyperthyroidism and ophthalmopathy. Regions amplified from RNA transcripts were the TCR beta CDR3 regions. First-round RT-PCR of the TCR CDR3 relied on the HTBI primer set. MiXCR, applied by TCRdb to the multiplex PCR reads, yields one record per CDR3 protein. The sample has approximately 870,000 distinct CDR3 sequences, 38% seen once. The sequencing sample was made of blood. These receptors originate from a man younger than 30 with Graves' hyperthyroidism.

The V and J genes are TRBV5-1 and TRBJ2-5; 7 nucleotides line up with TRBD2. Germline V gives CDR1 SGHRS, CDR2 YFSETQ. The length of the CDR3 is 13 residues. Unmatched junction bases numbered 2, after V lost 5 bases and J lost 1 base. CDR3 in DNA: TGCGCCAGCAGGGGGGGGGGCCAAGAGACCCAGTACTTC. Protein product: CASRGGGQETQYF.

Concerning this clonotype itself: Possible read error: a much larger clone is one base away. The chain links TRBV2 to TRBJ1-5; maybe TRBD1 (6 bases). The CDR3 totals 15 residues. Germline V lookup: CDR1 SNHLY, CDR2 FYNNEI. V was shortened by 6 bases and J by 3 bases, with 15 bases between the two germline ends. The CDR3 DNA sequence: TGTGCCAGCAGCTTAGGGGGATACAACAATCAGCCCCAGCATTTT. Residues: CASSLGGYNNQPQHF.

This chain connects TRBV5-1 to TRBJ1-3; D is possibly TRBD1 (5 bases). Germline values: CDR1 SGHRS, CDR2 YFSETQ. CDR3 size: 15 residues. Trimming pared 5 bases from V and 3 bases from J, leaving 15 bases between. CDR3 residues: CASSTGAGGGNTIYF. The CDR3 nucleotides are TGCGCCAGCAGTACGGGAGCCGGGGGTGGAAACACCATATATTTT.

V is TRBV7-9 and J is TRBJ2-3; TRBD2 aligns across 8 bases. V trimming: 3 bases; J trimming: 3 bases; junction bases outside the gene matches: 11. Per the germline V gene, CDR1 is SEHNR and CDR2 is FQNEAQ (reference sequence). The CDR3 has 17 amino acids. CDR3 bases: TGTGCCAGCAGCTTGGAGGCGGGGGGTCAGGGAACAGATACGCAGTATTTT. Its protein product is CASSLEAGGQGTDTQYF.

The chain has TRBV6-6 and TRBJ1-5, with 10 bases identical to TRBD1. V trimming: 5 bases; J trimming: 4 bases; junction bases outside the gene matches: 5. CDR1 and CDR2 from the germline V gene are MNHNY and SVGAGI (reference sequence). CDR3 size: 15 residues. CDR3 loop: CASSHRDRGNQPQHF. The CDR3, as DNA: TGTGCCAGCAGTCACCGGGACAGGGGTAATCAGCCCCAGCATTTT.

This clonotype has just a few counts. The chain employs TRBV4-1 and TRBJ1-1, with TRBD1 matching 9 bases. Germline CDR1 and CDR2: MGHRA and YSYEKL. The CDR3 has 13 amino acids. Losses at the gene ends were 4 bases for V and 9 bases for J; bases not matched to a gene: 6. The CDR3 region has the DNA TGCGCCAGCAGCCCAACCGGGACAGGGAAAGCTTTCTTT. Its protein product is CASSPTGTGKAFF.

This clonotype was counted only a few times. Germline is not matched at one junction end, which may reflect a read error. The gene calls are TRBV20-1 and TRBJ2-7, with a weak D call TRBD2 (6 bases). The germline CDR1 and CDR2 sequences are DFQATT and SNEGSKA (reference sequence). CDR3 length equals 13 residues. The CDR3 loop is CSVRRGSSYEQYF. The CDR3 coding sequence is TGCAGTGTTAGACGGGGGAGTTCCTACGAGCAGTACTTC.

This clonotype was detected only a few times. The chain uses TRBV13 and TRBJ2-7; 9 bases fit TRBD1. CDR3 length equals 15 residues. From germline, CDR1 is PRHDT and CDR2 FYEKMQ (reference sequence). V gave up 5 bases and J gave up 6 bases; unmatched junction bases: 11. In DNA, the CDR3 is TGTGCCAGCAGCCAAACCGGGACAGGGAGAAGCGAGCAGTACTTC. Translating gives CASSQTGTGRSEQYF.

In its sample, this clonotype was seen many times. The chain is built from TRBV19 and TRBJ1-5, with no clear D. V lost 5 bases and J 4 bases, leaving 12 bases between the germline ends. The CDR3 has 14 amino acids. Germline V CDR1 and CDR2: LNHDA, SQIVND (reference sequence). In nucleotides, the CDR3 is TGTGCCAGTAGTGCCTGGACGGAAAATCAGCCCCAGCATTTT. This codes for CASSAWTENQPQHF.

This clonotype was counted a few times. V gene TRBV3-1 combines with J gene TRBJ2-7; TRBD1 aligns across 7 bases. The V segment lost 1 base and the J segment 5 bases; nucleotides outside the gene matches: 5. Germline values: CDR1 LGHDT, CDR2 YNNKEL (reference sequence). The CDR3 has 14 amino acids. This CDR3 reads CASSQADRANEQYF. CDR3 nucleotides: TGTGCCAGCAGCCAAGCAGACAGGGCCAACGAGCAGTACTTC.

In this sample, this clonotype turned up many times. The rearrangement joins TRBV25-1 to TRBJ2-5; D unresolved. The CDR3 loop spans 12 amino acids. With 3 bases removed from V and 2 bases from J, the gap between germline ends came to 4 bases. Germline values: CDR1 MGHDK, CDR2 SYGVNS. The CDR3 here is CASSDFQETQYF. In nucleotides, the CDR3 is TGTGCCAGCAGTGATTTTCAAGAGACCCAGTACTTC.

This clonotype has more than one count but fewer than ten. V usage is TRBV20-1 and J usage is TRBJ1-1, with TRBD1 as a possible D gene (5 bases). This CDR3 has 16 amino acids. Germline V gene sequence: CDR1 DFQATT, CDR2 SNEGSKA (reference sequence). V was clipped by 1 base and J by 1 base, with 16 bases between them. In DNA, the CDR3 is TGCAGTGCTAGAGGTGGGAGGACACCGACGAACACTGAAGCTTTCTTT. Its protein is CSARGGRTPTNTEAFF.

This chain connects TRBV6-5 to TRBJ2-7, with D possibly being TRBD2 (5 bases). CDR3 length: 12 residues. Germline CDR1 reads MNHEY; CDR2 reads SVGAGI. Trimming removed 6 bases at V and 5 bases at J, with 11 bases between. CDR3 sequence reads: CASSSSSNEQYF. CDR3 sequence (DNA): TGTGCCAGCAGCTCCTCTAGCAACGAGCAGTACTTC.

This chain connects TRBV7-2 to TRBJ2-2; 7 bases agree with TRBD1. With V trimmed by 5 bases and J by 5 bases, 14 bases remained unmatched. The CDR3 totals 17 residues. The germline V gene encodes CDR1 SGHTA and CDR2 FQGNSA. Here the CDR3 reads CASSLWRGGAETGELFF. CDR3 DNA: TGTGCCAGCAGCCTCTGGAGAGGGGGCGCGGAGACCGGGGAGCTGTTTTTT. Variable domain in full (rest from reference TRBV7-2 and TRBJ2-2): GAGVSQSPSNKVTEKGKDVELRCDPISGHTALYWYRQSLGQGLEFLIYFQGNSAPDKSGLPSDRFSAERTGGSVSTLTIQRTQQEDSAVYLCASSLWRGGAETGELFFGEGSRLTVL.

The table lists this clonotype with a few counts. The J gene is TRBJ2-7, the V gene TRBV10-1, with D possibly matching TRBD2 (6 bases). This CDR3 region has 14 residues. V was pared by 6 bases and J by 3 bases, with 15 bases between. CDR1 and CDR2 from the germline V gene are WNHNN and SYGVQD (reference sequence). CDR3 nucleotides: TGCGCCAGCAGCCAAATCCGGAGGGGCTACGAGCAGTACTTC. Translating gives CASSQIRRGYEQYF.

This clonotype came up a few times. This CDR3 is CASSKTGPNSPLHF. The CDR3 bases are TGTGCCAGCAGCAAGACAGGGCCAAATTCACCCCTCCACTTT. The chain joins TRBV7-3 to TRBJ1-6; 7 bases agree with TRBD1. The germline V gene encodes CDR1 SGHTA and CDR2 FQGTGA. J gave up 7 bases and V 5 bases, and 5 bases lay outside the gene matches. The CDR3 contains 14 residues. The complete variable domain, with remaining parts taken from reference TRBV7-3 and TRBJ1-6, reads GAGVSQTPSNKVTEKGKYVELRCDPISGHTALYWYRQSLGQGPEFLIYFQGTGAADDSGLPNDRFFAVRPEGSVSTLKIQRTERGDSAVYLCASSKTGPNSPLHFGNGTRLTVT.

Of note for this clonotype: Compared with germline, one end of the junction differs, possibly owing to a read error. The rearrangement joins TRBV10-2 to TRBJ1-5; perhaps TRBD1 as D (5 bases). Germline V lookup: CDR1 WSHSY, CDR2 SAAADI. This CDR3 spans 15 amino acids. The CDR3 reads CASRATWGGGQPQHF. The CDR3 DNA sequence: TGTGCCAGCAGGGCCACATGGGGCGGGGGTCAGCCCCAGCATTTT.

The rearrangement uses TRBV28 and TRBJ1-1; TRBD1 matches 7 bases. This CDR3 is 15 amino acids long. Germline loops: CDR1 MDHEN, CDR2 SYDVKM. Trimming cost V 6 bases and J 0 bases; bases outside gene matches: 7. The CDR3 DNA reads TGTGCCAGCAGAACACCAACAGGGGTGAACACTGAAGCTTTCTTT. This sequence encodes CASRTPTGVNTEAFF.

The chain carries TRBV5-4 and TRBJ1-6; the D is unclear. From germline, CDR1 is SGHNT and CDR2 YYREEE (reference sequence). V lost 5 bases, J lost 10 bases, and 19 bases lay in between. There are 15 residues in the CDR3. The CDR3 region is CASSPIDVRGSPLHF. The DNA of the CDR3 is TGTGCCAGCAGTCCTATCGACGTGAGAGGCTCACCCCTCCACTTT.

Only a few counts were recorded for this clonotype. CDR3 region: CASSLGYGNKALGYTF. CDR3 DNA sequence: TGTGCCAGCAGTCTGGGGTATGGAAACAAGGCTTTGGGCTACACCTTC. The chain is built from TRBV7-9 and TRBJ1-2; D not certain. The CDR3 runs 16 residues. V was trimmed by 6 bases and J by 8 bases, leaving 25 bases between them. The germline CDR1 and CDR2 sequences are SEHNR and FQNEAQ (reference sequence). The complete variable domain, with remaining parts taken from reference TRBV7-9 and TRBJ1-2, reads DTGVSQNPRHKITKRGQNVTFRCDPISEHNRLYWYRQTLGQGPEFLTYFQNEAQLEKSRLLSDRFSAERPKGSFSTLEIQRTEQGDSAMYLCASSLGYGNKALGYTFGSGTRLTVV.

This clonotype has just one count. CDR3 protein: CASSRRVLASISEQYF. Written as DNA, the CDR3 is TGTGCCAGCAGCCGCCGCGTGTTGGCTAGCATATCCGAGCAGTACTTC. This chain connects TRBV3-1 to TRBJ2-7; a possible D gene is TRBD2 (5 bases). The germline gives CDR1 LGHDT, CDR2 YNNKEL (reference sequence). V was pared by 4 bases and J by 6 bases, with 22 bases between. The CDR3 consists of 16 residues.

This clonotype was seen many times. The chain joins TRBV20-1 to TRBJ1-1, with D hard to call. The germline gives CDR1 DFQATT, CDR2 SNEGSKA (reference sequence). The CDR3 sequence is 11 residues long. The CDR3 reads CSGLLNTEAFF. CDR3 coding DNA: TGCAGCGGGCTACTGAACACTGAAGCTTTCTTT.

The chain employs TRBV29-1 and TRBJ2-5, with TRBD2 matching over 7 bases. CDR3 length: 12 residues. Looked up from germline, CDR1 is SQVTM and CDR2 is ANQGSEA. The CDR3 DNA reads TGCAGTACTAGCGCTTCGTGGGAGACCCAGTACTTC. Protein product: CSTSASWETQYF.

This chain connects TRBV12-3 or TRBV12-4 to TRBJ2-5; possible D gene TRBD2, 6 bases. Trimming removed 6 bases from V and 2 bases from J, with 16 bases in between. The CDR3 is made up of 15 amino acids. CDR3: CASRGDSLSQETQYF. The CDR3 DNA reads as TGTGCCAGCAGGGGGGACTCATTATCTCAAGAGACCCAGTACTTC.

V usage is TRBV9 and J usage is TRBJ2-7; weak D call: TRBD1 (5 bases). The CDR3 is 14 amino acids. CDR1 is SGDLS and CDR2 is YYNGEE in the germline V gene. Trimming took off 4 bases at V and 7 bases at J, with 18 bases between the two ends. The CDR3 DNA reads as TGTGCCAGCAGCCTTAGAGAAGGGGCAGGGGAGCAGTACTTC. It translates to CASSLREGAGEQYF.

The chain's CDR3 is CSAEEPGGEKLFF. The CDR3 DNA follows: TGCAGTGCTGAAGAACCGGGTGGAGAAAAACTGTTTTTT. The chain has TRBV20-1 and TRBJ1-4, with D unclear. V lost 5 bases and J 8 bases, leaving 15 bases between the germline ends. The CDR3 has 13 amino acids. Germline loops: CDR1 DFQATT, CDR2 SNEGSKA (reference sequence).

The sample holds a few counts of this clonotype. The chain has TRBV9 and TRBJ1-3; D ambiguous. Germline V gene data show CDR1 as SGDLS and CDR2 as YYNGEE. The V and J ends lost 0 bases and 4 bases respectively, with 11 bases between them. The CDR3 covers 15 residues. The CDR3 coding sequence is TGTGCCAGCAGCGTAGCTGAGACCGACGGAAACACCATATATTTT. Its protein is CASSVAETDGNTIYF. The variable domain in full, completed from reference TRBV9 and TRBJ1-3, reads DSGVTQTPKHLITATGQRVTLRCSPRSGDLSVYWYQQSLDQGLQFLIQYYNGEERAKGNILERFSAQQFPDLHSELNLSSLELGDSALYFCASSVAETDGNTIYFGEGSWLTVV.

CDR3 in amino acids: CASSHDRGLVYEQYF. The DNA of the CDR3 is TGTGCCAGCAGCCACGACAGGGGCCTCGTCTACGAGCAGTACTTC. The chain employs TRBV7-9 and TRBJ2-7, with 8 bases that match TRBD1. V shed 5 bases, J shed 3 bases, and the junction held 9 bases outside the gene matches. The CDR3 is made up of 15 amino acids. Germline CDR1 reads SEHNR; CDR2 reads FQNEAQ (reference sequence). The variable domain in full, completed from reference TRBV7-9 and TRBJ2-7, reads DTGVSQNPRHKITKRGQNVTFRCDPISEHNRLYWYRQTLGQGPEFLTYFQNEAQLEKSRLLSDRFSAERPKGSFSTLEIQRTEQGDSAMYLCASSHDRGLVYEQYFGPGTRLTVT.

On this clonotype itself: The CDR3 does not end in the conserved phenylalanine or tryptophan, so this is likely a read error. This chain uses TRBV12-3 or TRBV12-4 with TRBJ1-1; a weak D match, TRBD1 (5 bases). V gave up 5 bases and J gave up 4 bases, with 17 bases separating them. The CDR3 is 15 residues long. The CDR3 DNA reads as TGTGCCAGCAGTCCCTCGGTGGGGGTGGGCACTGAAGCTTTCCTT. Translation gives CASSPSVGVGTEAFL.

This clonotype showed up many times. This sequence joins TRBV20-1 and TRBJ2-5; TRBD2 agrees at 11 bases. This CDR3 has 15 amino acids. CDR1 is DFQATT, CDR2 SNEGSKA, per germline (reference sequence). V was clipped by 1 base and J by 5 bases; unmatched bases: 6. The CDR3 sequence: CSARGVSGGDETQYF. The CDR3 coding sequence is TGCAGTGCTAGAGGAGTTAGCGGGGGGGATGAGACCCAGTACTTC.

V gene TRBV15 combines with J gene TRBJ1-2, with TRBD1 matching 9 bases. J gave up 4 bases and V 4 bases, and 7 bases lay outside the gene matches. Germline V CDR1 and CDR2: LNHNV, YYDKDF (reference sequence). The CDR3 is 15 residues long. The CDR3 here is CATSIRDREGYGYTF. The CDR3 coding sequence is TGTGCCACCAGCATCCGGGACAGGGAGGGCTATGGCTACACCTTC.

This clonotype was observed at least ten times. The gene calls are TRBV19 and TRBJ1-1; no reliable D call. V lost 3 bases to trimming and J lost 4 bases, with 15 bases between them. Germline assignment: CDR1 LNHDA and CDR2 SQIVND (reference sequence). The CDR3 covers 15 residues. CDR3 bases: TGTGCCAGTAGTATTGGGCAGAGAGGGAGCACTGAAGCTTTCTTT. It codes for CASSIGQRGSTEAFF.